Listed below are T cell receptor beta chains from one sample, sequenced in a study of Ad26.COV2.S vaccination and SARS-CoV-2 variants. Measured with immunoSEQ multiplex PCR; TCRdb has only the in-frame clones, and not every one. Of roughly 300,000 clones listed, 88% are singletons. The sample here was peripheral blood, taken in a trial of Ad26.COV2.S vaccine versus placebo. These receptors were taken from a person aged 18-65 years who received the Ad26.COV2.S COVID-19 vaccine or a placebo. The CDR3 runs from the conserved cysteine through the conserved F or W. Each record gives: clone size, V gene, J gene, D gene, CDR3 DNA, CDR3 protein. D genes are given only for firm matches. The size field is filled for only some rows; it gives once, few, many or a size class.

>NA|TRBV11-3|TRBJ2-7|TRBD1
TGTGCCAGCCAGGAAACAGGGGGATCCTACGAGCAGTACTTC
CASQETGGSYEQYF
>NA|TRBV7-8|TRBJ1-1|NA
TGTGCCAGCAGCCTGTACACTGAAGCTTTCTTT
CASSLYTEAFF
>NA|TRBV7-3|TRBJ2-7|NA
TGTGCCAGCAGCCCCCGCCGAGGCGAGCAGTACTTC
CASSPRRGEQYF
>NA|TRBV30|TRBJ1-1|NA
TGTGCCTGGAATCGTACAGGCACGCGACTTACTGAAGCTTTCTTT
CAWNRTGTRLTEAFF
>NA|TRBV10-3|TRBJ1-2|TRBD1
TGTGCCATAGAGGACAGGGCTAACTATGGCTACACCTTC
CAIEDRANYGYTF
>NA|TRBV5-1|TRBJ1-4|NA
TGCGCCAGCAGCTTGGTAGGAGGCCCAGATGAAAAACTGTTTTTT
CASSLVGGPDEKLFF
>NA|TRBV6-1|TRBJ2-1|NA
TGTGCCAGCAGTGATGGGTGGAGCTCCTACAATGAGCAGTTCTTC
CASSDGWSSYNEQFF
>once|TRBV5-1|TRBJ2-7|NA
TGCGCCAGCAGCCTCGGTCCGGCGGACGAGCAGTACTTC
CASSLGPADEQYF
>NA|TRBV7-9|TRBJ2-3|NA
TGTGCCAGCAGCTTAGCGTCTCCCAGCACAGATACGCAGTATTTT
CASSLASPSTDTQYF
>NA|TRBV12-3/TRBV12-4|TRBJ1-1|NA
TGTGCCAGCAACGTGAAAGTAGGGACTGAAGCTTTCTTT
CASNVKVGTEAFF
>NA|TRBV25-1|TRBJ2-3|NA
TGTGCCAGCAGGGAGGGTGGCACAGATACGCAGTATTTT
CASREGGTDTQYF
>few|TRBV19|TRBJ1-1|NA
TGTGCCAGTAGTATTTCTACGCCGAAGAATGGAGCTTTCTTT
CASSISTPKNGAFF
>NA|TRBV19|TRBJ1-1|NA
TGTGCCAGTAGATACGCAGCTGAAGCTTTCTTT
CASRYAAEAFF
>NA|TRBV21-1|TRBJ2-7|NA
TGTGCCAGCAGGGTGGCTAGATCAACTCTTATGCGCGAGCAGTACTTC
CASRVARSTLMREQYF
>NA|TRBV13|TRBJ1-3|NA
TGTGCCAGCAGCCCTGACAGGTTCTCTGGAAACACCATATATTTT
CASSPDRFSGNTIYF
>once|TRBV30|TRBJ1-6|TRBD1
TGTGCCTGGACCACCGGGACAGGTGCCGGTAATTCACCCCTCCACTTT
CAWTTGTGAGNSPLHF
>NA|TRBV6-6|TRBJ1-2|TRBD1
TGTGCCAGCAGTTACTGGGGGACAGATAATGGCTACACCTTC
CASSYWGTDNGYTF
>NA|TRBV6-1|TRBJ1-1|TRBD1
TGTGCCAGCAGTGCATCCCCCGGGACAGGTGGCACTGAAGCTTTCTTT
CASSASPGTGGTEAFF
>few|TRBV18|TRBJ1-5|NA
TGTGCCAGCTCACCGGACCAGGTAGGACAGCCCCAGCATTTT
CASSPDQVGQPQHF
>NA|TRBV30|TRBJ2-5|NA
TGTGCCTGCACAGGGCGGGAGACCCAGTACTTC
CACTGRETQYF
>few|TRBV11-2|TRBJ2-5|NA
TGTGCCAGCAGCTTAGGGGCCCGAGACCAGGAGACCCAGTACTTC
CASSLGARDQETQYF
>NA|TRBV5-4|TRBJ2-7|NA
TGTGCCAGCAGCCGGGGGCGGGGAGAGACCGAGCAGTACTTC
CASSRGRGETEQYF
>NA|TRBV19|TRBJ2-1|TRBD2
TGTGCCAGTAGTATACCAGGGTTTAGCGGGGGCAATGAGCAGTTCTTC
CASSIPGFSGGNEQFF
>NA|TRBV6-5|TRBJ2-7|NA
TGTGCCAGCAGTTCGACTAACTCCTACGAGCAGTACTTC
CASSSTNSYEQYF
>NA|TRBV14|TRBJ2-7|NA
TGTGCCAGCAGCCTCGCTGCGGGTGGAGTAGGCTCGGTCTACGAGCAGTACTTC
CASSLAAGGVGSVYEQYF
>NA|TRBV7-6|TRBJ2-7|NA
TGTGCCAGCAGCTCCTACGGCGGAGAGTACGAGCAGTACTTC
CASSSYGGEYEQYF
>NA|TRBV10-3|TRBJ2-2|TRBD1
TGTGCCATCAGTGAGTCTCACAGGGGCACCGGGGAGCTGTTTTTT
CAISESHRGTGELFF
>NA|TRBV3-1/TRBV3-2|TRBJ1-5|TRBD1
TGTGCCAGCAGCCAGGTTGTCGGGACAGGGCCTCAGCCCCAGCATTTT
CASSQVVGTGPQPQHF
>NA|TRBV19|TRBJ1-1|NA
TGTGCCAGTAGCAAACAGGGTTCTATGAACACTGAAGCTTTCTTT
CASSKQGSMNTEAFF
>few|TRBV9|TRBJ2-3|NA
TGTGCCAGCAGCTCAGGGGGGACACGTATTACAGATACGCAGTATTTT
CASSSGGTRITDTQYF
>NA|TRBV18|TRBJ1-5|NA
TGTGCCAGCTCACTATCCGGGATAAGCAATCAGCCCCAGCATTTT
CASSLSGISNQPQHF
>few|TRBV5-6|TRBJ2-5|NA
TGTGCCAGCAGCCCGGGGGAGCCGGCAAGGACCCAGTACTTC
CASSPGEPARTQYF
>NA|TRBV6-2/TRBV6-3|TRBJ2-2|TRBD2
TGTGCCAGCAGTTACATGCCAGCGGGAGTCACCGGGGAGCTGTTTTTT
CASSYMPAGVTGELFF
>NA|TRBV6-5|TRBJ2-1|NA
TGTGCCAGCAGGGTCTCCGGGACTCCGAATGAGCAGTTCTTC
CASRVSGTPNEQFF
>once|TRBV28|TRBJ1-3|NA
TGTGCCAGCAGTCCTACCACAGGGAGCCCTGGAAACACCATATATTTT
CASSPTTGSPGNTIYF
>NA|TRBV6-5|TRBJ1-3|NA
TGTGCCAGCACCCTCTTATGGGGACTTGGAAACACCATATATTTT
CASTLLWGLGNTIYF
>few|TRBV29-1|TRBJ2-7|TRBD1
TGCAGCGTTGGCGGGACAGGGTTTGGATACGAGCAGTACTTC
CSVGGTGFGYEQYF
>NA|TRBV2|TRBJ2-1|TRBD2
TGTGCCAGCACACCACGACTAGCGGGAGACAATGAGCAGTTCTTC
CASTPRLAGDNEQFF
>NA|TRBV5-1|TRBJ1-1|NA
TGCGCCAGCAGCTTGGGGGCAGGGGACACTGAAGCTTTCTTT
CASSLGAGDTEAFF
>NA|TRBV27|TRBJ1-1|NA
TGTGCCAGCAGTTTTGGGATCCGGACAGAAGCTTTCTTT
CASSFGIRTEAFF
>NA|TRBV6-2/TRBV6-3|TRBJ2-7|TRBD1
TGTGCCAGCAGTTTGGACAGGGTTACCTACGAGCAGTACTTC
CASSLDRVTYEQYF
>NA|TRBV12-5|TRBJ1-1|NA
TGTGCTAGTGGTTTGGGGCAGGGCACTGAAGCTTTCTTT
CASGLGQGTEAFF
>NA|TRBV28|TRBJ1-1|NA
TGTGCCAGCGAGGGACCGTTGAACACTGAAGCTTTCTTT
CASEGPLNTEAFF
>few|TRBV19|TRBJ1-1|NA
TGTGCCAGTAGTATAGCGAGACAGAAAGCTTTCTTT
CASSIARQKAFF
>NA|TRBV18|TRBJ1-4|NA
TGTGCCAGCTCACCGTTCATCGGGGTTGCTAATGAAAAACTGTTTTTT
CASSPFIGVANEKLFF
>NA|TRBV5-1|TRBJ1-3|NA
TGCGCCAGCAGCCCGAAGGGGGGAAACACCATATATTTT
CASSPKGGNTIYF
>NA|TRBV7-9|TRBJ1-2|NA
TGTGCCAGCAGCTTGGGCAGGGACGTCGGCTACACCTTC
CASSLGRDVGYTF
>once|TRBV13|TRBJ2-7|NA
TGTGCCAGCAGCTTAGGGCGGGTCGGGAGCGAGCAGTACTTC
CASSLGRVGSEQYF
>NA|TRBV7-8|TRBJ2-7|TRBD1
TGTGCCAGCAGCTTAGGGACAGGGGGCTGGTCGTCCTACGAGCAGTACTTC
CASSLGTGGWSSYEQYF
>NA|TRBV7-2|TRBJ2-1|NA
TGTGCCAGCAGCTTAGACAGGCAGACTAGGCAGTTCTTC
CASSLDRQTRQFF
>NA|TRBV27|TRBJ2-4|NA
TGTGCCAGCAGCCATGGAATTGCCAAAAACATTCAGTACTTC
CASSHGIAKNIQYF
>NA|TRBV28|TRBJ2-5|TRBD2
TGTGCCAGCAGTTCCTGGACTAGGCCGCCCGACTTC
CASSSWTRPPDF
>NA|TRBV4-1|TRBJ2-1|TRBD1
TGCGCCAGCAGCCAAGGGACAGGGGGTACGCGAGAGCAGTTCTTC
CASSQGTGGTREQFF
>NA|TRBV27|TRBJ1-2|NA
TGTGCCAGCAGTTTAGGGGGACACGGCTATGGCTACACCTTC
CASSLGGHGYGYTF
>NA|TRBV30|TRBJ2-5|NA
TGTGCCTGGAGTGTACAAGCGAGAGAGACCCAGTACTTC
CAWSVQARETQYF
>once|TRBV27|TRBJ2-1|TRBD2
TGTGCCAGCAGCCGGGCGGTTGTAGCGGGAGGTAATGAGCAGTTCTTC
CASSRAVVAGGNEQFF